Listed below are T cell receptor beta chains from one sample, sequenced in a study of blood T cell repertoires in COVID-19. TCRdb's copy holds only in-frame clones and misses some; the assay was immunoSEQ multiplex PCR. Of 310,000 or so clones detected, approximately 84% appear once; the ten largest clones hold about 1.9%. Sequencing was carried out using peripheral blood. All receptors come from a woman in her 30s who had recovered from COVID-19. Both conserved end residues are trimmed from each CDR3. Each record gives: V gene, J gene, CDR3 protein.

>TRBV9|TRBJ1-3
ASSETGGSGNTIY
>TRBV29-1|TRBJ2-7
SVAPSSGEQY
>TRBV28|TRBJ1-2
ASSPPPGYYGYT
>TRBV19|TRBJ2-7
ASILYEQY
>TRBV5-1|TRBJ1-2
ASSNRGNYGYT
>TRBV19|TRBJ1-5
ASSPQNQPQH
>TRBV19|TRBJ2-6
ASRTGYGSGANVLT
>TRBV5-1|TRBJ1-1
ASSSGQYTEAF
>TRBV5-1|TRBJ2-3
ASSPLISTDTQY
>TRBV28|TRBJ2-6
ASSFRTGREGSGANVLT
>TRBV27|TRBJ1-2
ATSSGGSNYGYT
>TRBV6-5|TRBJ2-5
ASISPRDKETQY
>TRBV21-1|TRBJ1-1
ASSKDNRVNTEAF
>TRBV5-1|TRBJ2-5
ASSHEGGHQETQY
>TRBV2|TRBJ2-3
ASSDPATSTDTQY
>TRBV7-2|TRBJ1-5
ASSLTGRNQPQH
>TRBV29-1|TRBJ2-1
SVGLAGGLNNEQF
>TRBV5-1|TRBJ2-7
ASSHGQGHEQY
>TRBV6-2/TRBV6-3|TRBJ1-1
ASSYGGYTEAF
>TRBV4-2|TRBJ1-2
ASSQDFGVGGYT
>TRBV5-4|TRBJ2-5
ASSWDLKETQY
>TRBV7-2|TRBJ2-1
ASSFFTGVYNEQF
>TRBV6-4|TRBJ2-1
ASSPRSGGYNEQF
>TRBV5-6|TRBJ2-7
ASSFESVGGHDQY
>TRBV5-6|TRBJ2-1
ASSPGLAHRDEQF
>TRBV4-1|TRBJ1-2
ASSQDRQARGYT
>TRBV29-1|TRBJ2-5
SVEDPNGSGTGADETQY
>TRBV11-2|TRBJ2-7
ASSLYTGTGAYEQY
>TRBV5-6|TRBJ2-7
ASSLPGGGTYEQY
>TRBV28|TRBJ2-5
ASRSGLAGGETQY
>TRBV6-2/TRBV6-3|TRBJ2-5
ASSYGTGAGEWETQY